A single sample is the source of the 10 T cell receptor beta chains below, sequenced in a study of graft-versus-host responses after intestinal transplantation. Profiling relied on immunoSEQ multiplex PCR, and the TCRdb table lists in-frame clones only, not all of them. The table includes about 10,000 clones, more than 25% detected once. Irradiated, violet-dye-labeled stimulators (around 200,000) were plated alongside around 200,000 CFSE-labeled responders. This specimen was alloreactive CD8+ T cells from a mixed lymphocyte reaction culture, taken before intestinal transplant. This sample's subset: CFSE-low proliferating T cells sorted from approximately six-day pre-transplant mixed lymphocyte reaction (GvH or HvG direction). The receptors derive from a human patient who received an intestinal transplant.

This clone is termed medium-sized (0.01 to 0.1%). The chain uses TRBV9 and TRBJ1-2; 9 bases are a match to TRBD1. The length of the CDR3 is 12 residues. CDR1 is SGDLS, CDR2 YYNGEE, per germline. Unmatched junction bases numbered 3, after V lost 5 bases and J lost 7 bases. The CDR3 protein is CASSGDRVGYTF. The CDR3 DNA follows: TGTGCCAGCAGTGGGGACAGGGTTGGCTACACCTTC.

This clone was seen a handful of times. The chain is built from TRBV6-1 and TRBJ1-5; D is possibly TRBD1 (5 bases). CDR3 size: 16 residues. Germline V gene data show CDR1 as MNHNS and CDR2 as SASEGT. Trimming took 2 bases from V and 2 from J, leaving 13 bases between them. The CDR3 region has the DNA TGTGCCAGCAGTGAACTGCAGGGCTTGGGCAATCAGCCCCAGCATTTT. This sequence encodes CASSELQGLGNQPQHF.

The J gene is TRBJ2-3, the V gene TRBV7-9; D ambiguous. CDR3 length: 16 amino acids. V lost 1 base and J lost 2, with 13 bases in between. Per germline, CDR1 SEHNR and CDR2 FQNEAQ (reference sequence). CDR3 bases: TGTGCCAGCAGCTTAGTTGCAGGCGTAGTCACAGATACGCAGTATTTT. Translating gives CASSLVAGVVTDTQYF.

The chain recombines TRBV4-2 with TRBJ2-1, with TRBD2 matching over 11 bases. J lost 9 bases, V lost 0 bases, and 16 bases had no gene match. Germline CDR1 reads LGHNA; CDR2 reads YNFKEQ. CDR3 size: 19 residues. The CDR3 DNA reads TGTGCCAGCAGCCAAGATTTAGTGTCGTTCGGGCTAGCGGGGGGTGAGCAGTTCTTC. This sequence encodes CASSQDLVSFGLAGGEQFF.

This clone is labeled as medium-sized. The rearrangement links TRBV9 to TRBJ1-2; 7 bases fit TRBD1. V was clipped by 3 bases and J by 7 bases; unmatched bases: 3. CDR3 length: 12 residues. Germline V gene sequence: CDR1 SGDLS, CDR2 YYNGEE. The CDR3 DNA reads TGTGCCAGCAGCGCAGGGGGTCCTGGCTACACCTTC. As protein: CASSAGGPGYTF.

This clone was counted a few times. CDR3 residues: CASRLGQYYGYTF. The DNA of the CDR3 is TGTGCCAGCAGACTGGGACAGTATTATGGCTACACCTTC. The rearrangement joins TRBV27 to TRBJ1-2, with 7 bases fitting TRBD1. CDR3 length: 13 amino acids. Germline CDR1 reads MNHEY; CDR2 reads SMNVEV (reference sequence). Trimming cost V 6 bases and J 5 bases; bases outside gene matches: 6.

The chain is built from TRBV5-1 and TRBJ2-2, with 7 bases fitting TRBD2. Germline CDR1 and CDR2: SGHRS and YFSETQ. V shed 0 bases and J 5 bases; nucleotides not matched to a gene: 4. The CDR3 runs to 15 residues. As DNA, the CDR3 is TGCGCCAGCAGCTTGGGGGCCGGGGGGACCGGGGAGCTGTTTTTT. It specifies CASSLGAGGTGELFF.

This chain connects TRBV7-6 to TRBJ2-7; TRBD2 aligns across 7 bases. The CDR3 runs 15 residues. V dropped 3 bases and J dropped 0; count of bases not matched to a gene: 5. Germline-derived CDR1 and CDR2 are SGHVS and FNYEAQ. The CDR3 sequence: CASSLGTKSSYEQYF. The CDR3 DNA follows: TGTGCCAGCAGCTTGGGGACTAAAAGCTCCTACGAGCAGTACTTC.

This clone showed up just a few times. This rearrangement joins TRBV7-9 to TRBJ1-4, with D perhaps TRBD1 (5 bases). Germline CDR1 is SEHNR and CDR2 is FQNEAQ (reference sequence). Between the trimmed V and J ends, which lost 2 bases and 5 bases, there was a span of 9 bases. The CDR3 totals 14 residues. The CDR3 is CASSLWGGNEKLFF. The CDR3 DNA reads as TGTGCCAGCAGCTTATGGGGGGGGAATGAAAAACTGTTTTTT.

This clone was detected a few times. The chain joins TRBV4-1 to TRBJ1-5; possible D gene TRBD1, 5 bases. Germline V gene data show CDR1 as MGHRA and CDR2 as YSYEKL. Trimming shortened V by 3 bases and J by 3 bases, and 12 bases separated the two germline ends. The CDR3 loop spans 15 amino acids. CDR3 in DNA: TGCGCCAGCAGCCACAAGACAGATACCAATCAGCCCCAGCATTTT. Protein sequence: CASSHKTDTNQPQHF.